Sequencing of this TCR beta chain was carried out in a study of blood T cell repertoires in COVID-19. The assay was immunoSEQ multiplex PCR, and TCRdb's table has in-frame clones only and misses some. The data show roughly 220,000 clones, around 80% seen once. The CDR3 is 15 residues long. V was pared by 1 base and J by 3 bases, with 4 bases of the junction left unmatched. Germline CDR1 SEHNR, CDR2 FQNEAQ (reference sequence). Cohorts were determined from participant-reported clinical history. This clonotype originated in a man between 25 and 39 years old with acute COVID-19. The chain carries TRBV7-9 and TRBJ2-7, with 9 bases lining up with TRBD1. Sequenced: PBMCs or T cells enriched from blood (not recorded which). CDR3 in amino acids: CASSLGLGQGYEQYF. CDR3 DNA sequence: TGTGCCAGCAGCTTAGGTCTGGGACAGGGCTACGAGCAGTACTTC.